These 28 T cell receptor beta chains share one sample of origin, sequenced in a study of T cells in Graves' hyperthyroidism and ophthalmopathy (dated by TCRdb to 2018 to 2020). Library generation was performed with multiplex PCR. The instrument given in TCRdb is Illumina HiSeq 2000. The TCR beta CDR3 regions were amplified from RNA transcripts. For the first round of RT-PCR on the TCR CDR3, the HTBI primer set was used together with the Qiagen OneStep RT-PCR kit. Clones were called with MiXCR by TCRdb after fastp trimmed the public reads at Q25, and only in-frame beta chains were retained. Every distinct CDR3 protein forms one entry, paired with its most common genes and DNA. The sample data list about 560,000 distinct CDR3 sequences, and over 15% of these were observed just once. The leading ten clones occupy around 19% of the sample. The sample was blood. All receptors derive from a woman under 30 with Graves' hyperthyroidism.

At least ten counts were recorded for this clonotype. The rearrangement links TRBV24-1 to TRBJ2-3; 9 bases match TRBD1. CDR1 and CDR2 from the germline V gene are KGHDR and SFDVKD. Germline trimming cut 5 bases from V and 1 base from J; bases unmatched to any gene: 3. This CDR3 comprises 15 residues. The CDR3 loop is CATSGQGGGTDTQYF. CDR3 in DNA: TGTGCCACCAGTGGACAGGGGGGCGGCACAGATACGCAGTATTTT.

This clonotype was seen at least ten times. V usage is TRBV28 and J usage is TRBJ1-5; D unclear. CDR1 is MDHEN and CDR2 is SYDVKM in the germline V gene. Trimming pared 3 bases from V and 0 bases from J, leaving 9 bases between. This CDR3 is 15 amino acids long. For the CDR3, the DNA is TGTGCCAGCAGTTTCGGGCTGACTAGCAATCAGCCCCAGCATTTT. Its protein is CASSFGLTSNQPQHF.

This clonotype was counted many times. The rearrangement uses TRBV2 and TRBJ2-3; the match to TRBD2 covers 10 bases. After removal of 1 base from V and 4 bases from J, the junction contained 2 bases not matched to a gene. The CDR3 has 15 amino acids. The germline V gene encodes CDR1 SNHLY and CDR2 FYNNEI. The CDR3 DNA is TGTGCCAGCAGTGAAGGGACTAGCGGTTCAGATACGCAGTATTTT. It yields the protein CASSEGTSGSDTQYF.

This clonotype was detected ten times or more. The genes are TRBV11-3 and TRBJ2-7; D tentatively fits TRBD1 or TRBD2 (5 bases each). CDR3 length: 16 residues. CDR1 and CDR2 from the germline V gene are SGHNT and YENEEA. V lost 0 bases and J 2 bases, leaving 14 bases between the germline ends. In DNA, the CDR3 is TGTGCCAGCAGCTTAGATGTCTTCGGGACCCCCTACGAGCAGTACTTC. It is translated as CASSLDVFGTPYEQYF.

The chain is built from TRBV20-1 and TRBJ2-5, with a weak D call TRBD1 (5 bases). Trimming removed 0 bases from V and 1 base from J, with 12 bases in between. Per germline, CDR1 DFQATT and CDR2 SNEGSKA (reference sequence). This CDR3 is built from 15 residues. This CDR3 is CSARDSTGIQETQYF. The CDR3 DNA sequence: TGCAGTGCTAGAGATTCAACAGGTATCCAAGAGACCCAGTACTTC.

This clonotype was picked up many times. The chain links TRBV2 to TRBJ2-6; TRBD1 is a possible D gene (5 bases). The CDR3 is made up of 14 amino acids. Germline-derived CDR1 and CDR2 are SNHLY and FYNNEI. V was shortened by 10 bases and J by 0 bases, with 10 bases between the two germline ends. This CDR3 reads CAKQVASGANVLTF. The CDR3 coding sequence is TGTGCCAAACAGGTGGCCTCTGGGGCCAACGTCCTGACTTTC.

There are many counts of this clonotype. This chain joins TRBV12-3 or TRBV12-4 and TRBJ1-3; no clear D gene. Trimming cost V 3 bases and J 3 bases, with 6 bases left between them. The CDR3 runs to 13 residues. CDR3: CASSFSLGNTIYF. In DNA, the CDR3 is TGTGCCAGCAGTTTCTCTCTTGGAAACACCATATATTTT.

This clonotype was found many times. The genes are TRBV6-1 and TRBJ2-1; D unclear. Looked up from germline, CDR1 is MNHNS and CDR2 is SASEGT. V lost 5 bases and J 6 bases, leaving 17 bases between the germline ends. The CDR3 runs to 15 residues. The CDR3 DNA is TGTGCCAGCAGTCAATCTCGACCCAGACTCAATGAGCAGTTCTTC. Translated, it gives CASSQSRPRLNEQFF.

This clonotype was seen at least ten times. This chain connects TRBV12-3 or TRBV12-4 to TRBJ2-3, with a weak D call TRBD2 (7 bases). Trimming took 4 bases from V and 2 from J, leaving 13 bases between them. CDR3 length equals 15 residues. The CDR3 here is CASSSGGLDTDTQYF. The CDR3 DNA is TGTGCCAGCAGTTCCGGGGGGCTCGACACAGATACGCAGTATTTT.

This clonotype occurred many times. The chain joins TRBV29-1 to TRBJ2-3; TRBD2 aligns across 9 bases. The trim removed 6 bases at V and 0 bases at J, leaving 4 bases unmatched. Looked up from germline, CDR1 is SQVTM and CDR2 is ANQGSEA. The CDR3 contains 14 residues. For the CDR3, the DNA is TGCAGCGTGGTAACTAGCGGGAGCACAGATACGCAGTATTTT. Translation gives CSVVTSGSTDTQYF.

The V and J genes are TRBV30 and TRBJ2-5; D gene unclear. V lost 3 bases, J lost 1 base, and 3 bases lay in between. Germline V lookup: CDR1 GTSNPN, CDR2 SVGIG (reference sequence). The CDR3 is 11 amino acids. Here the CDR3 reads CAWRLQETQYF. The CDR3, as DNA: TGTGCCTGGAGGCTCCAAGAGACCCAGTACTTC.

This chain's CDR3 is CASNNPLGRGQNPTQETQYF. The CDR3 DNA reads TGTGCCAGCAACAACCCGTTGGGCAGGGGGCAAAATCCTACTCAAGAGACCCAGTACTTC. The chain uses TRBV27 and TRBJ2-5, with 8 bases lining up with TRBD1. V lost 7 bases, J lost 2 bases, and 24 bases stayed unmatched. CDR3 length equals 20 residues. CDR1 MNHEY and CDR2 SMNVEV come from the germline V gene (reference sequence).

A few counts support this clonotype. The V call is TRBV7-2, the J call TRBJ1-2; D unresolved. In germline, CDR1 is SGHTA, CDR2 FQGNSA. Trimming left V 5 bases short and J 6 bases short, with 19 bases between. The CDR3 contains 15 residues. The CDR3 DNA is TGTGCCAGCAGCCTTACCCCGCCCAGGCCACATGGCTACACCTTC. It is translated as CASSLTPPRPHGYTF.

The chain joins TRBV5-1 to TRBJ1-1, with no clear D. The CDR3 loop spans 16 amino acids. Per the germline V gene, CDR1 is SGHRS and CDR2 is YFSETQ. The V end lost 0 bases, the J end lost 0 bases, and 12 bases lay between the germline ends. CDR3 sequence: CASSLEGMRMNTEAFF. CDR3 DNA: TGCGCCAGCAGCTTGGAGGGAATGAGGATGAACACTGAAGCTTTCTTT. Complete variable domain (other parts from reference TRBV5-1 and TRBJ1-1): KAGVTQTPRYLIKTRGQQVTLSCSPISGHRSVSWYQQTPGQGLQFLFEYFSETQRNKGNFPGRFSGRQFSNSRSEMNVSTLELGDSALYLCASSLEGMRMNTEAFFGQGTRLTVV.

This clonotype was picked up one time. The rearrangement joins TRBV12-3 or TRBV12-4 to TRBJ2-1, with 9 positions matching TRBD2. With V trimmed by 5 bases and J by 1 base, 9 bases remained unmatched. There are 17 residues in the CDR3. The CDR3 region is CASSPFSGGASYNEQFF. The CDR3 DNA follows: TGTGCCAGCAGTCCGTTTAGCGGGGGCGCGTCCTACAATGAGCAGTTCTTC.

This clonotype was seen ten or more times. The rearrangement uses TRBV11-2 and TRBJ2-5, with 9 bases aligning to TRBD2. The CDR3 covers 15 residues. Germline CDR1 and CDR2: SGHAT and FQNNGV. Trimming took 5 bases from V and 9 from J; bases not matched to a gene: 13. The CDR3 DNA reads TGTGCCAGCAGCGGGGCGGGGGGGCAGATGTTGGCCCAGTACTTC. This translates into CASSGAGGQMLAQYF.

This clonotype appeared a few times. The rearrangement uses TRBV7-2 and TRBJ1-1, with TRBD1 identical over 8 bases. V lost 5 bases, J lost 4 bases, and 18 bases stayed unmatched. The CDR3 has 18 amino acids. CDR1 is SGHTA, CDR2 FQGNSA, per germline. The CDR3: CASSRRARAGGPGTEAFF. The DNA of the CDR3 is TGTGCCAGCAGCCGACGAGCCCGAGCAGGGGGCCCCGGCACTGAAGCTTTCTTT.

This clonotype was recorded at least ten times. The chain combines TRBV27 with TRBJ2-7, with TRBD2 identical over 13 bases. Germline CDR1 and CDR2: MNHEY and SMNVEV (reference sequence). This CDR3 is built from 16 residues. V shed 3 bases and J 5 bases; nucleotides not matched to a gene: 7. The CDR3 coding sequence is TGTGCCAGCAGTTTCTCGGGACTAGCGGGAAAAAACGAGCAGTACTTC. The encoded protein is CASSFSGLAGKNEQYF.

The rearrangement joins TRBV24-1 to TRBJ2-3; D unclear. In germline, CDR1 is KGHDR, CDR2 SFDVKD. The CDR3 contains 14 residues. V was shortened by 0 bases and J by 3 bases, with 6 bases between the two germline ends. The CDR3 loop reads CATSDLHLTDTQYF. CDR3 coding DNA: TGTGCCACCAGTGATTTGCATCTGACAGATACGCAGTATTTT.

The CDR3 nucleotides are TGCAGTGCTAGAGAAACGGGGGGGGCGAGCTCCTACAATGAGCAGTTCTTC. This gives the protein CSARETGGASSYNEQFF. This chain uses TRBV20-1 with TRBJ2-1; 8 nucleotides agree with TRBD2. The CDR3 length is 17 residues. The J segment lost 0 bases and the V segment lost 0 bases, leaving 7 bases of the junction unmatched. Per germline, CDR1 DFQATT and CDR2 SNEGSKA (reference sequence).

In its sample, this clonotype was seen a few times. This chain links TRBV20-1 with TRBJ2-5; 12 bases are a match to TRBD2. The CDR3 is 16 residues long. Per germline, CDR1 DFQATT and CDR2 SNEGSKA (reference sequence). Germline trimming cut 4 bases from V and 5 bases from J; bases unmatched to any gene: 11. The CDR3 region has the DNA TGCAGTGCTACGAGACTAGCGGGAGCCTCCGGGGAGACCCAGTACTTC. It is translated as CSATRLAGASGETQYF.

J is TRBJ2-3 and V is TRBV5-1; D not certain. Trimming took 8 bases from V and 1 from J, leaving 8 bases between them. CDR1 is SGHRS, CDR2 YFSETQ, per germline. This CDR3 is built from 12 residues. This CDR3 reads CASPIGTDTQYF. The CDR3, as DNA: TGCGCCAGTCCGATAGGCACAGATACGCAGTATTTT. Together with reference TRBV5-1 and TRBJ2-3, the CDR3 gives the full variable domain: KAGVTQTPRYLIKTRGQQVTLSCSPISGHRSVSWYQQTPGQGLQFLFEYFSETQRNKGNFPGRFSGRQFSNSRSEMNVSTLELGDSALYLCASPIGTDTQYFGPGTRLTVL.

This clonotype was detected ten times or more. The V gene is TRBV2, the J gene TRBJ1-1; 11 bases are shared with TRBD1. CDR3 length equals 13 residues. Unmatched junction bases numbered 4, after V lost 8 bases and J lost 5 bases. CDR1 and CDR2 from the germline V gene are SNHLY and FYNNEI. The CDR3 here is CASVRDRGTEAFF. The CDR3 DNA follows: TGTGCCAGCGTCCGGGACAGGGGGACTGAAGCTTTCTTT.

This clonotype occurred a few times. CDR3 protein: CASIIDDRILAKNIQYF. The CDR3 nucleotides read TGTGCCAGCATCATCGACGACAGGATACTAGCCAAAAACATTCAGTACTTC. J is TRBJ2-4 and V is TRBV3-1; weak D call: TRBD1 (6 bases). V was cut by 7 bases and J by 0 bases, with 19 bases left in between. Germline V lookup: CDR1 LGHDT, CDR2 YNNKEL (reference sequence). The CDR3 covers 17 residues.

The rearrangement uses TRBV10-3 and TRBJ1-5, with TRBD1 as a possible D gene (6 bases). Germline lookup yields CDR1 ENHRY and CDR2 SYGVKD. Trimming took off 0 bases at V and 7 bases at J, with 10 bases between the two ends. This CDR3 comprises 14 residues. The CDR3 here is CAISESGAGQPQHF. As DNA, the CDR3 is TGTGCCATCAGTGAGTCGGGGGCTGGACAGCCCCAGCATTTT.

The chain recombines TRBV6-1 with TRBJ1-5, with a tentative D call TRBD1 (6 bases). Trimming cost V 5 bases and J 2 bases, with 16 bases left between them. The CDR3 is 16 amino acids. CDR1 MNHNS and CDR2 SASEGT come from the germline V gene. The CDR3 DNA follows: TGTGCCAGCAGTCGTTCGAGAGGGGGGGGCAATCAGCCCCAGCATTTT. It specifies CASSRSRGGGNQPQHF.

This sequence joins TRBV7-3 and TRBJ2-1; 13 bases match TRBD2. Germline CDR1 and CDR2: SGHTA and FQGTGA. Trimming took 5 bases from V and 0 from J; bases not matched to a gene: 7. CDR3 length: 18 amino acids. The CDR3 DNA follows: TGTGCCAGCAGCCCGACTAGCGGGGGGATAAACTCCTACAATGAGCAGTTCTTC. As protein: CASSPTSGGINSYNEQFF.

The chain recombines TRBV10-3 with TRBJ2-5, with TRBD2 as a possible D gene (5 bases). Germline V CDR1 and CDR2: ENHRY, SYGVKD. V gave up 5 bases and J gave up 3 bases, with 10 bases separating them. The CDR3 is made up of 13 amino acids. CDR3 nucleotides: TGTGCCATCAGTCGTACTAGGGAAGAGACCCAGTACTTC. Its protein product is CAISRTREETQYF.